The text below deals with one T cell receptor beta chain. There is no known antigen for this receptor. No much larger clonotype is one base removed from it; base qualities were not supplied. This entry is derived from a study of CD8 T cells in ankylosing spondylitis (dated by TCRdb to about 2017). About the full investigation: The study set out to find disease-linked TCR variants by profiling T cell receptor beta repertoires in ankylosing spondylitis patients and healthy donors. The whole study cohort included 108 healthy donors and 25 ankylosing spondylitis patients. Peripheral blood was sampled, and synovial fluid was additionally collected from ankylosing spondylitis patients. General findings and caveats noted by the study authors: A TCR beta motif of roughly 8 highly homologous amino acid variants appeared characteristic of blood from ankylosing spondylitis patients. Some motif variants had previously been reported in the synovial fluid and blood of reactive arthritis patients, which suggests shared mechanisms of disease initiation. The disease-linked clones were reported as significantly enriched in matched synovial fluid samples from ankylosing spondylitis patients. A CD8+ phenotype was shown by the disease-linked clones, which were found at relatively low frequencies in peripheral blood.

CDR1 is given as GTSNPN and CDR2 as SVGIG, both from the germline V gene (reference sequence). Counted from cysteine to phenylalanine, this CDR3 has 15 amino acids. The only DNA kept is the CDR3, 45 bases in frame from the first base. Clipping removes 2 bases from V and 6 bases from J, with 8 as the unmatched junction base count. The sequencer listed for this sample is Illumina HiSeq 2500. TCR beta libraries were prepared by quantitative 5'-RACE with molecular barcodes. In the original analysis: To identify disease-linked TCR variants, a new computational method was used, one built on a probabilistic model of VDJ rearrangement. The raw public data were reprocessed by TCRdb itself: fastp quality trimming at Q25, MiXCR clonotype calling, in-frame beta chains only. Each entry merges the rows of one CDR3 protein and shows their most common DNA and genes. It is TCRdb's table, rather than the study itself, that gives the V and J calls and clone size. Recorded for this sample are about 170,000 distinct CDR3 sequences; about 16% of them occurred a single time. The ten biggest clones cover approximately 7.8% of the sample.

The chain couples TRBV30 to TRBJ2-4; 9 central nucleotides agree with TRBD1. Source material: blood, either unsorted or a sorted T cell fraction (not recorded which). The sequence was collected from a male donor with ankylosing spondylitis or in good health (not recorded which). The DNA reads TGTGCCTGGAGTCCGGGACAGGGATGGGGAAACATTCAGTACTTC. The resulting protein is CAWSPGQGWGNIQYF.